These 23 T cell receptor beta chains were all obtained from the same sample, sequenced in a study of Tregs in tolerant kidney transplant recipients. Sequenced by immunoSEQ multiplex PCR; TCRdb stores in-frame clones only, minus some. Seen here are 100,000 to 130,000 clones, roughly 89% observed once, and the top ten hold 0.34%. The source material was CD4+ T cells from blood, sampled before the transplant. The receptor set was obtained from a human donor who received a combined kidney and bone marrow transplant.

The V gene is TRBV7-2, the J gene TRBJ1-2, with 8 bases fitting TRBD1. The CDR3 spans 14 residues. The germline V gene encodes CDR1 SGHTA and CDR2 FQGNSA. J was trimmed by 1 base and V by 6 bases; bases with no gene match: 4. DNA of the CDR3: TGTGCCAGCAGACGGGACAGGCGTAACTATGGCTACACCTTC. Its translation: CASRRDRRNYGYTF.

The V and J genes are TRBV7-7 and TRBJ2-3, with D uncertain. V lost 1 base and J 3 bases, leaving 5 bases between the germline ends. Germline CDR1 is SSHAT and CDR2 is FNYEAQ (reference sequence). CDR3 size: 13 residues. The DNA for the CDR3 is TGTGCCAGCAGCTTAGTGGAGACAGATACGCAGTATTTT. Protein product: CASSLVETDTQYF.

The V call is TRBV29-1, the J call TRBJ2-7; the match to TRBD1 covers 9 bases. Germline loops: CDR1 SQVTM, CDR2 ANQGSEA. The CDR3 runs to 12 residues. The V gene end was trimmed by 6 bases and the J gene end by 2 bases; junction bases not matched to a gene: 2. The CDR3 loop is CSVRDRAYEQYF. The CDR3 nucleotides are TGCAGCGTCCGGGACAGGGCCTACGAGCAGTACTTC.

The CDR3 DNA reads as TGCGCCAGCGGGGAGGGGAGGAAGGCTTTGGAGACCCAGTACTTC. Its translation is CASGEGRKALETQYF. This chain connects TRBV5-1 to TRBJ2-5; 7 positions match TRBD2. Germline values: CDR1 SGHRS, CDR2 YFSETQ. The CDR3 contains 15 residues. V lost 7 bases and J lost 5; bases outside the gene matches: 14.

The chain links TRBV7-9 to TRBJ2-5, with 10 nucleotides matching TRBD2. V trimming: 1 base; J trimming: 2 bases; junction bases outside the gene matches: 10. Germline lookup yields CDR1 SEHNR and CDR2 FQNEAQ (reference sequence). The CDR3 extends over 18 amino acids. CDR3 amino acids: CASSLGGGGLAAQETQYF. The CDR3 DNA reads as TGTGCCAGCAGCTTAGGGGGCGGAGGACTAGCGGCACAAGAGACCCAGTACTTC.

This rearrangement joins TRBV10-3 to TRBJ2-7, with D perhaps matching TRBD1 (6 bases). The V gene's germline CDR1 is ENHRY and CDR2 SYGVKD. CDR3 size: 15 residues. The ends were cut back, 0 bases at V and 4 bases at J, with 13 bases in the middle. Written as DNA, the CDR3 is TGTGCCATCAGTGAGTCAGGGACACCTCCGTACGAGCAGTACTTC. It is translated as CAISESGTPPYEQYF.

J is TRBJ2-5 and V is TRBV19, with a possible D match to TRBD2 (6 bases). Germline CDR1 is LNHDA and CDR2 is SQIVND (reference sequence). Trimming removed 1 base from V and 4 bases from J, with 13 bases in between. This CDR3 spans 15 amino acids. The CDR3 loop reads CASSIGGNNRETQYF. In DNA form, the CDR3 reads TGTGCCAGTAGTATAGGCGGGAATAATCGAGAGACCCAGTACTTC.

The chain combines TRBV7-2 with TRBJ2-1; 7 bases fit TRBD2. Germline assignment: CDR1 SGHTA and CDR2 FQGNSA. This CDR3 is 15 amino acids long. Trimming at V came to 5 bases and at J to 7 bases, leaving 11 bases not matched to a gene. Written as DNA, the CDR3 is TGTGCCAGCAGCATAGACCATACCGGGGGGAATGAGCAGTTCTTC. It encodes CASSIDHTGGNEQFF.

The chain joins TRBV5-4 to TRBJ2-7, with 9 bases identical to TRBD2. Per the germline V gene, CDR1 is SGHNT and CDR2 is YYREEE (reference sequence). The CDR3 consists of 13 residues. V lost 1 base, J lost 7 bases, and 3 bases stayed unmatched. CDR3 region: CASSLFSGREQYF. Here the CDR3 DNA reads TGTGCCAGCAGCTTGTTTAGCGGGAGAGAGCAGTACTTC.

The chain uses TRBV5-1 and TRBJ2-2, with TRBD2 matching over 7 bases. V lost 0 bases and J lost 5; bases outside the gene matches: 7. CDR3 size: 16 residues. CDR1 is SGHRS, CDR2 YFSETQ, per germline. The CDR3 DNA reads as TGCGCCAGCAGCTTGGTGGCGGGGGACCTAACCGGGGAGCTGTTTTTT. As protein: CASSLVAGDLTGELFF.

This chain uses TRBV19 with TRBJ2-1; 8 positions match TRBD2. Germline V gives CDR1 LNHDA, CDR2 SQIVND (reference sequence). There are 14 residues in the CDR3. V was pared by 1 base and J by 9 bases, with 5 bases of the junction left unmatched. The CDR3 DNA follows: TGTGCCAGTAGTATAGCGATAGCGGGACTTGAGCAGTTCTTC. Its protein product is CASSIAIAGLEQFF.

The chain carries TRBV9 and TRBJ2-2; 12 bases are shared with TRBD1. CDR3 length equals 17 residues. V gave up 0 bases and J gave up 7 bases; unmatched junction bases: 7. Germline values: CDR1 SGDLS, CDR2 YYNGEE. The CDR3 is CASSVGGTGGMDGELFF. CDR3 DNA: TGTGCCAGCAGCGTAGGCGGGACAGGGGGCATGGACGGGGAGCTGTTTTTT.

The rearrangement uses TRBV5-1 and TRBJ2-5, with D possibly TRBD1 on 6 matching bases. Looked up from germline, CDR1 is SGHRS and CDR2 is YFSETQ. The V gene lost 4 bases and the J gene lost 3 bases, with 10 bases spanning the gap. The CDR3 consists of 13 residues. CDR3 amino acids: CASSLRTEETQYF. CDR3 DNA: TGCGCCAGCAGCCTACGGACAGAAGAGACCCAGTACTTC.

This clone was recorded once. V is TRBV2 and J is TRBJ2-2; 9 positions agree with TRBD2. Germline V gene data show CDR1 as SNHLY and CDR2 as FYNNEI. This CDR3 is built from 15 residues. V dropped 2 bases and J dropped 7; count of bases not matched to a gene: 5. The CDR3 DNA sequence: TGTGCCAGCAGTGAATGGCGGGGGGGCGGCGGGGAGCTGTTTTTT. The encoded protein is CASSEWRGGGGELFF.

A few counts support this clone. This rearrangement joins TRBV10-3 to TRBJ2-5, with TRBD2 as a possible D gene (6 bases). CDR3 length: 12 residues. Per the germline V gene, CDR1 is ENHRY and CDR2 is SYGVKD. V lost 10 bases, J lost 4 bases, and 13 bases lay in between. For the CDR3, the DNA is TGTGCCAGCGCTAGCGTCGTAGAGACCCAGTACTTC. This encodes CASASVVETQYF.

V is TRBV9 and J is TRBJ2-7, with D tentatively TRBD1 (6 bases). Per the germline V gene, CDR1 is SGDLS and CDR2 is YYNGEE. CDR3 length equals 12 residues. The V and J ends lost 3 bases and 7 bases respectively, with 11 bases between them. In DNA form, the CDR3 reads TGTGCCAGCAGCGCAACGGACAGAGAGCAGTACTTC. Its translation: CASSATDREQYF.

The V and J genes are TRBV5-1 and TRBJ1-1, with a possible D match to TRBD1 (6 bases). The CDR3 is 14 amino acids. Germline assignment: CDR1 SGHRS and CDR2 YFSETQ. The V end was cut by 4 bases, the J end by 4 bases, with 14 bases between. The CDR3 protein is CASSPGQPGTEAFF. DNA of the CDR3: TGCGCCAGCAGCCCAGGACAGCCCGGCACTGAAGCTTTCTTT.

The chain couples TRBV11-2 to TRBJ2-1; D is perhaps TRBD2 (6 bases). Germline CDR1 is SGHAT and CDR2 is FQNNGV. Between the trimmed V and J ends, which lost 3 bases and 5 bases, there was a span of 11 bases. There are 14 residues in the CDR3. The CDR3 spells CASSFYGRNNEQFF. The DNA of the CDR3 is TGTGCCAGCAGCTTCTACGGGAGAAACAATGAGCAGTTCTTC. The whole variable domain, remainder taken from reference TRBV11-2 and TRBJ2-1, is EAGVAQSPRYKIIEKRQSVAFWCNPISGHATLYWYQQILGQGPKLLIQFQNNGVVDDSQLPKDRFSAERLKGVDSTLKIQPAKLEDSAVYLCASSFYGRNNEQFFGPGTRLTVL.

The chain couples TRBV29-1 to TRBJ1-1, with 9 bases aligning to TRBD1. With V trimmed by 7 bases and J by 4 bases, 7 bases remained unmatched. Germline V gene sequence: CDR1 SQVTM, CDR2 ANQGSEA. The CDR3 runs 13 residues. DNA of the CDR3: TGCAGCGCGGGGGGACAGGGAGGCACTGAAGCTTTCTTT. It encodes CSAGGQGGTEAFF.

The V gene is TRBV20-1, the J gene TRBJ1-2, with 7 bases fitting TRBD1. The CDR3 totals 10 residues. From germline, CDR1 is DFQATT and CDR2 SNEGSKA (reference sequence). Trimming removed 6 bases from V and 8 bases from J; junction bases left unmatched: 3. CDR3 amino acids: CSADRDGYTF. As DNA, the CDR3 is TGCAGTGCCGACAGGGACGGCTACACCTTC.

The chain joins TRBV6-1 to TRBJ2-7; D remains unclear. This CDR3 spans 13 amino acids. The V end lost 5 bases, the J end lost 2 bases, and 10 bases lay between the germline ends. The germline CDR1 and CDR2 sequences are MNHNS and SASEGT. The CDR3 loop reads CASSKTVTYEQYF. The CDR3 coding sequence is TGTGCCAGCAGTAAAACGGTCACCTACGAGCAGTACTTC.

The chain employs TRBV4-3 and TRBJ2-7; D perhaps matches TRBD1 (6 bases). Trimming took 1 base from V and 6 from J, leaving 10 bases between them. The CDR3 contains 13 residues. The V gene's germline CDR1 is LGHNA and CDR2 YSLEER. For the CDR3, the DNA is TGCGCCAGCAGCCAAGGCTGGGGGCTCGAGCAGTACTTC. Residues: CASSQGWGLEQYF.

The chain links TRBV18 to TRBJ2-1, with 10 bases lining up with TRBD2. The germline V gene has CDR1 KGHSH and CDR2 LQKENI. V trimming: 0 bases; J trimming: 4 bases; junction bases outside the gene matches: 0. The CDR3 has 15 residues. The CDR3 spells CASSPPSGGYNEQFF. The CDR3 nucleotides read TGTGCCAGCTCACCACCTAGCGGGGGGTACAATGAGCAGTTCTTC.